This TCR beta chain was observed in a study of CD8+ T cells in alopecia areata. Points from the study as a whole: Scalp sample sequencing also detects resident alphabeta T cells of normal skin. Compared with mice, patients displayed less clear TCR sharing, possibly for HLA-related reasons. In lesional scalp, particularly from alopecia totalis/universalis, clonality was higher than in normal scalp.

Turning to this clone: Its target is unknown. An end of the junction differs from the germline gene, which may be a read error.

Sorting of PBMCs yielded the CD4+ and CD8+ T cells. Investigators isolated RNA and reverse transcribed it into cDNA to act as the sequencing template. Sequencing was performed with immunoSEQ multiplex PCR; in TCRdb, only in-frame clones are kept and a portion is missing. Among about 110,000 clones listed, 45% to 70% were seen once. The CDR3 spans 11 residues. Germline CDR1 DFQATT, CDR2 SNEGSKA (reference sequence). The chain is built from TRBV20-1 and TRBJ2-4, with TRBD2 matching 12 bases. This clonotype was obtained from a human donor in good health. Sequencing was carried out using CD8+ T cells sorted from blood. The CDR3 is CSARGLAGHLF. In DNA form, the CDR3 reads TGCAGTGCCCGAGGACTAGCGGGGCACCTCTTC.